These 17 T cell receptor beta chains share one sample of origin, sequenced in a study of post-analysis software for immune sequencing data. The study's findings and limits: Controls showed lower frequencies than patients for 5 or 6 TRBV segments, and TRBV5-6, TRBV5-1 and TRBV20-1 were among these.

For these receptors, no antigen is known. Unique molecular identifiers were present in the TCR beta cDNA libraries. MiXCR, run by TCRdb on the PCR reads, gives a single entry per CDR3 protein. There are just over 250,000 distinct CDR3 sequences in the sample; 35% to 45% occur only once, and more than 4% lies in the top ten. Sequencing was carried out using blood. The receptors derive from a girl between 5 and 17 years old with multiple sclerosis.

The CDR3, as DNA: TGCAGTGCTAGAAGAAGCGGTAATTCCCAAGAGACCCAGTACTTC. Amino acid sequence: CSARRSGNSQETQYF. V gene TRBV20-1 combines with J gene TRBJ2-5; perhaps TRBD2 as D (5 bases). Trimming took 2 bases from V and 1 from J, leaving 14 bases between them. The CDR3 consists of 15 residues. Germline-derived CDR1 and CDR2 are DFQATT and SNEGSKA (reference sequence).

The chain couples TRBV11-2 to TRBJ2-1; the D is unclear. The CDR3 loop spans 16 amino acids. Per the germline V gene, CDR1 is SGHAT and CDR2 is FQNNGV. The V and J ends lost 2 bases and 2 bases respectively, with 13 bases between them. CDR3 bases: TGTGCCAGCAGCTTATTAGTCGTTAGCCCCTACAATGAGCAGTTCTTC. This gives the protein CASSLLVVSPYNEQFF.

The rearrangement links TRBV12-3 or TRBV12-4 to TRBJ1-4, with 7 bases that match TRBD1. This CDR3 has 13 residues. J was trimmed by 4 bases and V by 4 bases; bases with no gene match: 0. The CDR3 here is CASSYRGNEKLFF. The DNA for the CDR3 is TGTGCCAGCAGTTACAGGGGTAATGAAAAACTGTTTTTT.

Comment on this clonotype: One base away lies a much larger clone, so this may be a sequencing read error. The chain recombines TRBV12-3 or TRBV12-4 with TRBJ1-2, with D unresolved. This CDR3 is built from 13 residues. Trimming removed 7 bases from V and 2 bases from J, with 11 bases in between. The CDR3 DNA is TGTGCCAGCACCTTTTTGAGGAACTATGGCTACACCTTC. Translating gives CASTFLRNYGYTF.

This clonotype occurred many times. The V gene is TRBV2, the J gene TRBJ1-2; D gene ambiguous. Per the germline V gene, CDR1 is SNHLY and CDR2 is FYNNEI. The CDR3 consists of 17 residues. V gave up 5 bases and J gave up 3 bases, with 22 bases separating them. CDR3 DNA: TGTGCCAGCAGTCCTAAGCGGTGGGCAGCGTCTCACTATGGCTACACCTTC. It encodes CASSPKRWAASHYGYTF.

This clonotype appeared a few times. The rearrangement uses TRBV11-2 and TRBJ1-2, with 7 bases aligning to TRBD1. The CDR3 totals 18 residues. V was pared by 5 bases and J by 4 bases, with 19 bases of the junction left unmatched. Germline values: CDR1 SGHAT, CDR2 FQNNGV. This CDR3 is CASSPQTGFLGPSYGYTF. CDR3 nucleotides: TGTGCCAGCAGCCCCCAGACAGGGTTTTTAGGTCCCTCCTATGGCTACACCTTC.

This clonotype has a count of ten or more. CDR3 sequence (DNA): TGCGCCAGCAGCGTCCGAGGGGAGACCCAGTACTTC. This translates into CASSVRGETQYF. The genes are TRBV5-1 and TRBJ2-5; possible D gene TRBD2, 5 bases. Trimming took off 4 bases at V and 5 bases at J, with 9 bases between the two ends. CDR1 is SGHRS and CDR2 is YFSETQ in the germline V gene. This CDR3 is 12 amino acids long.

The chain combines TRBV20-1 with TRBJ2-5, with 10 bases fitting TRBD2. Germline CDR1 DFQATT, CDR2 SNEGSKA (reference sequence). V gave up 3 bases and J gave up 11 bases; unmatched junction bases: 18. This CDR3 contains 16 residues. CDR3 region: CSARPLRAGGWLDQYF. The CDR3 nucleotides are TGCAGTGCTAGGCCCCTGCGAGCGGGGGGGTGGCTTGATCAGTACTTC.

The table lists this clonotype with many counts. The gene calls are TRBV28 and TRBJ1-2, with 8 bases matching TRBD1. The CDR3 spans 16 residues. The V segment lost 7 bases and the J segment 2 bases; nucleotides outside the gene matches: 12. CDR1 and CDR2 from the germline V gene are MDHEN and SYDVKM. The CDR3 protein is CASTSPWTGRNYGYTF. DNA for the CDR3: TGTGCCAGCACCTCACCCTGGACAGGGAGAAACTATGGCTACACCTTC.

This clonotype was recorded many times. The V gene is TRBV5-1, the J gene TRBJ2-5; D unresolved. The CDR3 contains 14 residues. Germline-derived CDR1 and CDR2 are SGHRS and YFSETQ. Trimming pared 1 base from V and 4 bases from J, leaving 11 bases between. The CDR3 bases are TGCGCCAGCAGCTTGAATGGCGGTCGAGAGACCCAGTACTTC. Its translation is CASSLNGGRETQYF.

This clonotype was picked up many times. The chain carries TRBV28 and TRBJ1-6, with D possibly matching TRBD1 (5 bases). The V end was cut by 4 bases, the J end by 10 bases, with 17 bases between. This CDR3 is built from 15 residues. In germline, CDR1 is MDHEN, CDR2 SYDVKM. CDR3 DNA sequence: TGTGCCAGCAGTTCCCATCAGGGAATTCGATCACCCCTCCACTTT. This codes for CASSSHQGIRSPLHF.

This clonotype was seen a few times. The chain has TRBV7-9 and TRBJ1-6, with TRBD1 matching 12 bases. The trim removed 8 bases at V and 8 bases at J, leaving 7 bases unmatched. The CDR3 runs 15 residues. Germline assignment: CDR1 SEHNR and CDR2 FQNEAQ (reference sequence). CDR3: CASGGTGGRHSPLHF. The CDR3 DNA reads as TGTGCCAGCGGGGGGACAGGGGGCCGACATTCACCCCTCCACTTT.

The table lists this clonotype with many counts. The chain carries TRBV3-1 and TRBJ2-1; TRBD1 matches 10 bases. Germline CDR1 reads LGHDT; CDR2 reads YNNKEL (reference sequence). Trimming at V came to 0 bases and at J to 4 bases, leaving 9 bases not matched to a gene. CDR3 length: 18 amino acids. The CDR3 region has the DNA TGTGCCAGCAGCCAAGATCTCTACAGGGGACAGGGGTACAATGAGCAGTTCTTC. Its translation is CASSQDLYRGQGYNEQFF.

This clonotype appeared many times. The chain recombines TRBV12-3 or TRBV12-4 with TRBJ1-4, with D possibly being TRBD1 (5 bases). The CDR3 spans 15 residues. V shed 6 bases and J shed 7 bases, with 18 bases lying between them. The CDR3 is CASSMSRGRGEKLFF. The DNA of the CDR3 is TGTGCCAGCAGCATGAGCCGGGGACGGGGTGAAAAACTGTTTTTT.

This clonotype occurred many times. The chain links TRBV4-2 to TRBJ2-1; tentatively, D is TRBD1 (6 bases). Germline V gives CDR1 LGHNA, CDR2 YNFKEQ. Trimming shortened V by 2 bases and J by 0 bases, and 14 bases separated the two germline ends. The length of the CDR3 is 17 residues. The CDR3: CASSQKVGHGSYNEQFF. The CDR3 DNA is TGTGCCAGCAGCCAAAAGGTGGGACACGGCTCCTACAATGAGCAGTTCTTC.

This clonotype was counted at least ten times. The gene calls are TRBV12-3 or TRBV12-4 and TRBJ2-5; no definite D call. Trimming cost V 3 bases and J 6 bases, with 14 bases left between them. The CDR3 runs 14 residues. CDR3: CASSFGLPPKTQYF. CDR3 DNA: TGTGCCAGCAGTTTTGGGCTGCCGCCGAAGACCCAGTACTTC.

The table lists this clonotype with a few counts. The CDR3 here is CASRPSGQDTGELFF. For the CDR3, the DNA is TGCGCCAGCAGGCCTAGCGGGCAAGACACCGGGGAGCTGTTTTTT. The chain has TRBV10-2 and TRBJ2-2; 8 nucleotides agree with TRBD2. This CDR3 has 15 residues. V gave up 6 bases and J gave up 3 bases; unmatched junction bases: 6. The germline CDR1 and CDR2 sequences are WSHSY and SAAADI.